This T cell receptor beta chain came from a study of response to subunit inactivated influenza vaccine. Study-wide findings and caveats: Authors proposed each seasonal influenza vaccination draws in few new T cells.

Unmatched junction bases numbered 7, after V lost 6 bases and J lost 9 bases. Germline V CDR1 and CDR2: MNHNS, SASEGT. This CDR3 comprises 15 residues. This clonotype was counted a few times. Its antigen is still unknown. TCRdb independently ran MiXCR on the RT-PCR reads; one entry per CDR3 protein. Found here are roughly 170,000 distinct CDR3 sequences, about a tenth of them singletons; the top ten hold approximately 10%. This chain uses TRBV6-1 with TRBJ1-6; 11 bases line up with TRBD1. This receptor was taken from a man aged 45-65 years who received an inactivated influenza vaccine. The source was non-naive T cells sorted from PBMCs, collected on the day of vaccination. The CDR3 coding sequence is TGTGCCAGCAGCCAAGGGACAGGGGGTGGTTCACCCCTCCACTTT. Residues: CASSQGTGGGSPLHF.